These 30 T cell receptor beta chains came from one sample sequenced in a study of cytomegalovirus exposure and HLA in healthy donors. Sequencing was performed with immunoSEQ multiplex PCR; in TCRdb, only in-frame clones are kept and a portion is missing. The sample lists about 180,000 clones, 85% occurring once. Sequencing used PBMCs. These receptors were taken from a man between 18 and 29 years old in good health and CMV-seropositive.

The V call is TRBV5-1, the J call TRBJ1-2; tentatively, D is TRBD1 (6 bases). The germline CDR1 and CDR2 sequences are SGHRS and YFSETQ. The CDR3 covers 16 residues. V lost 3 bases and J lost 0, with 15 bases in between. The chain's CDR3 is CASSSQSGTSNYGYTF. For the CDR3, the DNA is TGCGCCAGCAGCTCCCAATCCGGGACATCTAACTATGGCTACACCTTC.

The chain carries TRBV2 and TRBJ1-2, with 7 bases aligning to TRBD1. J lost 4 bases, V lost 4 bases, and 6 bases had no gene match. The CDR3 consists of 14 residues. The germline V gene has CDR1 SNHLY and CDR2 FYNNEI. CDR3 DNA: TGTGCCAGCAGTGTTGACAGGGACGGCTATGGCTACACCTTC. Encoded protein: CASSVDRDGYGYTF. Together with reference TRBV2 and TRBJ1-2, the CDR3 gives the full variable domain: EPEVTQTPSHQVTQMGQEVILRCVPISNHLYFYWYRQILGQKVEFLVSFYNNEISEKSEIFDDQFSVERPDGSNFTLKIRSTKLEDSAMYFCASSVDRDGYGYTFGSGTRLTVV.

J is TRBJ1-1 and V is TRBV5-4, with D possibly TRBD1 on 5 matching bases. The CDR3 is 13 residues long. The V gene lost 3 bases and the J gene lost 5 bases, with 11 bases spanning the gap. The germline V gene encodes CDR1 SGHNT and CDR2 YYREEE (reference sequence). As DNA, the CDR3 is TGTGCCAGCAGCTCCCGCGGGGGAACTGAAGCTTTCTTT. This codes for CASSSRGGTEAFF.

This clone came up many times. This specimen includes other DNA sequences encoding the same CDR3. The chain carries TRBV6-1 and TRBJ2-1; the match to TRBD2 covers 11 bases. CDR3 length: 15 amino acids. CDR1 and CDR2 from the germline V gene are MNHNS and SASEGT. The ends lost 3 bases at V and 4 bases at J; junction bases unmatched: 2. The CDR3 bases are TGTGCCAGCAGTGAGGCTAGCGGGGGGTACAATGAGCAGTTCTTC. Encoded protein: CASSEASGGYNEQFF.

The chain is built from TRBV5-6 and TRBJ1-4; 12 bases align to TRBD1. Trimming removed 5 bases from V and 1 base from J; junction bases left unmatched: 6. Per the germline V gene, CDR1 is SGHDT and CDR2 is YYEEEE. There are 17 residues in the CDR3. The CDR3 DNA sequence: TGTGCCAGCAGAGGGGGACAGGGGGCAGAAACTAATGAAAAACTGTTTTTT. Protein sequence: CASRGGQGAETNEKLFF.

The chain has TRBV11-2 and TRBJ2-7; tentative D call: TRBD1 (6 bases). The CDR3 covers 14 residues. Germline CDR1 is SGHAT and CDR2 is FQNNGV. V lost 5 bases and J 7 bases, leaving 18 bases between the germline ends. The CDR3 DNA is TGTGCCAGCAGCCGAGAAATACAGGGAAGGGAGCAGTACTTC. Encoded protein: CASSREIQGREQYF. Looking up the rest from reference TRBV11-2 and TRBJ2-7 gives the full variable domain: EAGVAQSPRYKIIEKRQSVAFWCNPISGHATLYWYQQILGQGPKLLIQFQNNGVVDDSQLPKDRFSAERLKGVDSTLKIQPAKLEDSAVYLCASSREIQGREQYFGPGTRLTVT.

This chain joins TRBV7-2 and TRBJ2-3; D gene ambiguous. The CDR3 totals 12 residues. The germline V and J ends were trimmed by 5 bases and 2 bases, with 5 bases remaining between them. The germline CDR1 and CDR2 sequences are SGHTA and FQGNSA. The CDR3 sequence is CASSTYTDTQYF. CDR3 DNA: TGTGCCAGCAGCACATACACAGATACGCAGTATTTT.

This clone was seen only a few times. The V gene is TRBV19, the J gene TRBJ1-4, with D possibly matching TRBD1 (6 bases). This CDR3 comprises 15 residues. Germline CDR1 reads LNHDA; CDR2 reads SQIVND (reference sequence). The V and J ends lost 3 bases and 7 bases respectively, with 15 bases between them. CDR3 sequence reads: CASSIRQAVTEKLFF. CDR3 in DNA: TGTGCCAGTAGTATCCGACAGGCCGTAACTGAAAAACTGTTTTTT.

The V call is TRBV11-3, the J call TRBJ2-7; D not certain. Germline CDR1 reads SGHNT; CDR2 reads YENEEA. V was trimmed by 0 bases and J by 3 bases, leaving 9 bases between them. The CDR3 has 14 amino acids. The CDR3 sequence: CASSLDPQNYEQYF. The CDR3 nucleotides are TGTGCCAGCAGCTTAGACCCACAAAACTACGAGCAGTACTTC.

CDR3 protein: CASRQGTPGTYEQYF. The CDR3 DNA is TGTGCCAGTAGACAGGGGACGCCTGGAACCTACGAGCAGTACTTC. The chain links TRBV27 to TRBJ2-7, with TRBD1 matching over 8 bases. CDR1 is MNHEY, CDR2 SMNVEV, per germline (reference sequence). This CDR3 comprises 15 residues. The V segment lost 9 bases and the J segment 2 bases; nucleotides outside the gene matches: 12.

V is TRBV7-9 and J is TRBJ2-7; D might be TRBD2 (6 bases). V was shortened by 5 bases and J by 4 bases, with 21 bases between the two germline ends. This CDR3 region has 16 residues. The germline V gene has CDR1 SEHNR and CDR2 FQNEAQ (reference sequence). This CDR3 is CASSQEDGGKLYEQYF. CDR3 coding DNA: TGTGCCAGCAGCCAAGAAGATGGGGGGAAGTTGTACGAGCAGTACTTC.

The gene calls are TRBV30 and TRBJ2-6, with D perhaps matching TRBD2 (5 bases). This CDR3 contains 16 residues. Trimming stripped 4 bases from V and 0 bases from J, with 13 bases between. Germline V gene sequence: CDR1 GTSNPN, CDR2 SVGIG (reference sequence). The CDR3 here is CAWTQLRDSGANVLTF. The CDR3 DNA reads TGTGCCTGGACCCAACTCCGGGACTCTGGGGCCAACGTCCTGACTTTC. The full variable domain, rest sourced from reference TRBV30 and TRBJ2-6, is SQTIHQWPATLVQPVGSPLSLECTVEGTSNPNLYWYRQAAGRGLQLLFYSVGIGQISSEVPQNLSASRPQDRQFILSSKKLLLSDSGFYLCAWTQLRDSGANVLTFGAGSRLTVL.

The chain recombines TRBV5-1 with TRBJ2-7; the match to TRBD2 covers 9 bases. Germline assignment: CDR1 SGHRS and CDR2 YFSETQ. Trimming at V came to 4 bases and at J to 2 bases, leaving 4 bases not matched to a gene. The CDR3 has 14 residues. In nucleotides, the CDR3 is TGCGCCAGCAGCCCGGGACTAGCCACCTACGAGCAGTACTTC. As protein: CASSPGLATYEQYF.

This CDR3 is CASSLTPGGGTEAFF. The CDR3 DNA reads as TGTGCCAGCAGCTTAACCCCCGGTGGAGGAACTGAAGCTTTCTTT. V and J are TRBV11-3 and TRBJ1-1; no reliable D call. The V and J ends lost 2 bases and 5 bases respectively, with 15 bases between them. CDR3 size: 15 residues. Germline values: CDR1 SGHNT, CDR2 YENEEA.

The V gene is TRBV2, the J gene TRBJ1-1, with a tentative D call TRBD1 (5 bases). Trimming removed 7 bases from V and 4 bases from J, with 13 bases in between. Germline V gives CDR1 SNHLY, CDR2 FYNNEI. This CDR3 comprises 13 residues. The CDR3 DNA is TGTGCCAGCAATGCCGGGCAGGGCACTGAAGCTTTCTTT. Protein product: CASNAGQGTEAFF.

The chain links TRBV5-5 to TRBJ1-1; no clear D gene. Germline lookup yields CDR1 SGHKS and CDR2 YYEKEE (reference sequence). V lost 1 base and J 8 bases, leaving 12 bases between the germline ends. CDR3 length: 13 residues. CDR3 nucleotide sequence: TGTGCCAGCAGCTTGAACGCGGGTAGGGAAGCTTTCTTT. Residues: CASSLNAGREAFF.

V is TRBV7-9 and J is TRBJ1-2; 9 positions agree with TRBD1. CDR3 length: 14 residues. Germline values: CDR1 SEHNR, CDR2 FQNEAQ (reference sequence). V was pared by 5 bases and J by 4 bases, with 5 bases of the junction left unmatched. The CDR3 here is CASSLRQGGYGYTF. In nucleotides, the CDR3 is TGTGCCAGCAGCCTCCGACAGGGGGGCTATGGCTACACCTTC.

This clone showed up just a few times. The chain employs TRBV4-1 and TRBJ1-4; the D is unclear. V was cut by 0 bases and J by 10 bases, with 12 bases left in between. This CDR3 spans 14 amino acids. Germline V gene data show CDR1 as MGHRA and CDR2 as YSYEKL. This chain's CDR3 is CASSQEAHVSKLFF. The CDR3 region has the DNA TGCGCCAGCAGCCAAGAAGCCCACGTGTCAAAACTGTTTTTT.

This clone was seen ten or more times. The chain employs TRBV6-6 and TRBJ2-7, with a tentative D call TRBD2 (6 bases). CDR3 length: 16 amino acids. Germline V CDR1 and CDR2: MNHNY, SVGAGI (reference sequence). V was clipped by 2 bases and J by 1 base, with 15 bases between them. The CDR3 bases are TGTGCCAGCAGTTACAGATCCGGGAGAACGTCCTACGAGCAGTACTTC. Its protein product is CASSYRSGRTSYEQYF.

The V gene is TRBV28, the J gene TRBJ2-7; 7 nucleotides align to TRBD1. Germline V CDR1 and CDR2: MDHEN, SYDVKM. The CDR3 sequence is 15 residues long. V lost 6 bases, J lost 1 base, and 9 bases stayed unmatched. The CDR3 loop is CASSLDRPNSYEQYF. Written as DNA, the CDR3 is TGTGCCAGCAGCCTGGACAGGCCTAATTCCTACGAGCAGTACTTC.

The chain combines TRBV4-2 with TRBJ2-7, with TRBD2 identical over 9 bases. Germline loops: CDR1 LGHNA, CDR2 YNFKEQ. This CDR3 is built from 15 residues. V dropped 0 bases and J dropped 1; count of bases not matched to a gene: 1. The CDR3 DNA sequence: TGTGCCAGCAGCCAAGATACTAGCGGGTCCTACGAGCAGTACTTC. This translates into CASSQDTSGSYEQYF.

CDR3 residues: CASSELAYNEQFF. CDR3 in DNA: TGTGCCAGCAGCGAACTAGCTTACAATGAGCAGTTCTTC. The V call is TRBV7-9, the J call TRBJ2-1; weak D call: TRBD2 (6 bases). Between the trimmed V and J ends, which lost 5 bases and 4 bases, there was a span of 9 bases. The germline CDR1 and CDR2 sequences are SEHNR and FQNEAQ (reference sequence). The CDR3 is 13 amino acids.

This clone was detected only a few times. This chain connects TRBV5-6 to TRBJ1-5; D is ambiguous. Trimming left V 1 base short and J 5 bases short, with 4 bases between. The CDR3 has 12 amino acids. Germline assignment: CDR1 SGHDT and CDR2 YYEEEE. The CDR3 protein is CASSLRDQPQHF. CDR3 coding DNA: TGTGCCAGCAGCTTGAGAGATCAGCCCCAGCATTTT.

The chain links TRBV4-1 to TRBJ2-5, with a weak D call TRBD2 (6 bases). CDR1 MGHRA and CDR2 YSYEKL come from the germline V gene. CDR3 size: 15 residues. Trimming stripped 4 bases from V and 9 bases from J, with 21 bases between. The CDR3 spells CASSPPVRDLAAQYF. The CDR3 coding sequence is TGCGCCAGCAGCCCTCCGGTGAGGGACTTGGCGGCCCAGTACTTC.

The CDR3 DNA reads as TGTGCCAGCAGCTTAGCTACTGGTTCCTACGAGCAGTACTTC. Translated: CASSLATGSYEQYF. The chain links TRBV7-9 to TRBJ2-7; D unresolved. Germline assignment: CDR1 SEHNR and CDR2 FQNEAQ (reference sequence). With 0 bases removed from V and 1 base from J, the gap between germline ends came to 7 bases. This CDR3 is built from 14 residues.

This rearrangement joins TRBV14 to TRBJ2-7; maybe TRBD1 (5 bases). CDR3 length: 14 residues. Trimming cost V 0 bases and J 3 bases, with 9 bases left between them. From germline, CDR1 is SGHDN and CDR2 FVKESK. CDR3 sequence: CASSQDPTDYEQYF. The CDR3 DNA reads as TGTGCCAGCAGCCAAGATCCGACAGACTACGAGCAGTACTTC.

The sample holds a few counts of this clone. The rearrangement joins TRBV27 to TRBJ2-2; D remains ambiguous. With 3 bases removed from V and 5 bases from J, the gap between germline ends came to 7 bases. Per germline, CDR1 MNHEY and CDR2 SMNVEV (reference sequence). This CDR3 has 13 amino acids. Here the CDR3 reads CASSFPRTGELFF. The CDR3 region has the DNA TGTGCCAGCAGTTTCCCCCGGACCGGGGAGCTGTTTTTT.

This clone was counted ten times or more. This chain joins TRBV5-1 and TRBJ1-2; 7 bases agree with TRBD1. V lost 4 bases to trimming and J lost 7 bases; unmatched junction nucleotides: 10. The V gene's germline CDR1 is SGHRS and CDR2 YFSETQ. This CDR3 region has 14 residues. This CDR3 is CASSSEGATFGYTF. The CDR3 nucleotides are TGCGCCAGCAGCAGCGAGGGGGCGACCTTTGGCTACACCTTC.

This sequence joins TRBV19 and TRBJ1-5; no firm D call. V was trimmed by 6 bases and J by 3 bases, leaving 9 bases between them. CDR3 length equals 13 residues. Germline loops: CDR1 LNHDA, CDR2 SQIVND (reference sequence). In DNA form, the CDR3 reads TGTGCCAGTAGCGGGGATGTCAATCAGCCCCAGCATTTT. Protein: CASSGDVNQPQHF.

This chain connects TRBV28 to TRBJ2-7; tentative D call: TRBD2 (6 bases). The CDR3 runs to 16 residues. V was shortened by 5 bases and J by 4 bases, with 21 bases between the two germline ends. Germline-derived CDR1 and CDR2 are MDHEN and SYDVKM. The CDR3 DNA reads as TGTGCCAGCAGTAACGCCGCGGCAGGCGGGGCTTACGAGCAGTACTTC. Its translation: CASSNAAAGGAYEQYF.